A single sample gave rise to the 13 T cell receptor beta chains below, sequenced in a study of post-analysis software for immune sequencing data. The study's findings and limits: Roughly five TRBV segments appeared more often in patients than in controls, and TRBV5-6, TRBV5-1 and TRBV20-1 were among these.

Their target antigens are unknown. The TCR beta cDNA libraries contained unique molecular identifiers. TCRdb reprocessed the PCR reads via MiXCR and lists one record per CDR3 protein. The sample contains hundreds of thousands of distinct CDR3 sequences, approximately 59% of which appear only once. Sample: blood. The receptors derive from a girl aged 2 to 10 with multiple sclerosis.

The V call is TRBV10-3, the J call TRBJ2-5; 9 bases are shared with TRBD2. The CDR3 has 13 residues. Germline assignment: CDR1 ENHRY and CDR2 SYGVKD. Trimming removed 7 bases from V and 5 bases from J; junction bases left unmatched: 5. DNA of the CDR3: TGTGCCATCACGACTAGCGGAAGGGAGACCCAGTACTTC. Translated: CAITTSGRETQYF.

This sequence joins TRBV5-6 and TRBJ2-2; D possibly corresponds to TRBD2 (6 bases). Trimming shortened V by 1 base and J by 5 bases, and 18 bases separated the two germline ends. Germline CDR1 SGHDT, CDR2 YYEEEE. The CDR3 is 17 residues long. CDR3 in DNA: TGTGCCAGCAGCTTGATCCGCGCAGGGAGGAGTACCGGGGAGCTGTTTTTT. Translated, it gives CASSLIRAGRSTGELFF.

This clonotype was detected a few times. The chain carries TRBV7-9 and TRBJ2-5; 10 bases align to TRBD1. This CDR3 contains 15 residues. CDR1 and CDR2 from the germline V gene are SEHNR and FQNEAQ (reference sequence). V dropped 5 bases and J dropped 2; count of bases not matched to a gene: 5. CDR3 DNA: TGTGCCAGCAGCCAGGACAGGGGGTCTCAAGAGACCCAGTACTTC. The encoded protein is CASSQDRGSQETQYF.

The table lists this clonotype with a few counts. The chain links TRBV24-1 to TRBJ1-1; no clear D. V was shortened by 5 bases and J by 11 bases, with 17 bases between the two germline ends. The CDR3 contains 13 residues. Germline CDR1 is KGHDR and CDR2 is SFDVKD. This CDR3 is CATSAQGRTGAFF. CDR3 coding DNA: TGTGCCACCAGTGCCCAAGGCAGGACCGGGGCTTTCTTT.

This clonotype occurred a few times. The chain has TRBV2 and TRBJ2-1; possibly TRBD2 for D (6 bases). CDR1 is SNHLY and CDR2 is FYNNEI in the germline V gene. The germline V and J ends were trimmed by 3 bases and 6 bases, with 6 bases remaining between them. The length of the CDR3 is 12 residues. The CDR3 nucleotides are TGTGCCAGCAGTGAGGGGGGCAATGAGCAGTTCTTC. Translating it yields CASSEGGNEQFF. Complete variable domain (other parts from reference TRBV2 and TRBJ2-1): EPEVTQTPSHQVTQMGQEVILRCVPISNHLYFYWYRQILGQKVEFLVSFYNNEISEKSEIFDDQFSVERPDGSNFTLKIRSTKLEDSAMYFCASSEGGNEQFFGPGTRLTVL.

The rearrangement uses TRBV7-3 and TRBJ2-1; 16 bases align to TRBD2. CDR1 is SGHTA, CDR2 FQGTGA, per germline. Unmatched junction bases numbered 8, after V lost 5 bases and J lost 4 bases. This CDR3 comprises 18 residues. Written as DNA, the CDR3 is TGTGCCAGCAGCCTGGGACTAGCGGGAGGGCCCAGATACAATGAGCAGTTCTTC. Its protein product is CASSLGLAGGPRYNEQFF.

The chain links TRBV6-2 or TRBV6-3 to TRBJ2-7, with TRBD1 matching over 9 bases. The CDR3 length is 17 residues. The germline gives CDR1 MNHEY, CDR2 SVGEGT. V was pared by 0 bases and J by 7 bases, with 13 bases of the junction left unmatched. The CDR3 DNA follows: TGTGCCAGCAGTTACTCGATGAGGGACAGGGCGGGGAATGAGCAGTACTTC. As protein: CASSYSMRDRAGNEQYF.

This clonotype came up a few times. This rearrangement joins TRBV20-1 to TRBJ2-1; no definite D call. The germline gives CDR1 DFQATT, CDR2 SNEGSKA (reference sequence). The CDR3 is 14 amino acids. Deletions cut 2 bases from V and 5 bases from J, with 13 bases between. The CDR3 reads CSARPGDTHNEQFF. CDR3 sequence (DNA): TGCAGTGCTAGACCTGGTGACACCCACAATGAGCAGTTCTTC.

This chain uses TRBV6-5 with TRBJ2-1, with a possible D match to TRBD2 (6 bases). V was cut by 2 bases and J by 5 bases, with 16 bases left in between. The CDR3 consists of 16 residues. CDR1 MNHEY and CDR2 SVGAGI come from the germline V gene. This CDR3 is CASSYTDYSPDNEQFF. CDR3 bases: TGTGCCAGCAGTTACACGGACTATTCTCCGGACAATGAGCAGTTCTTC.

This clonotype occurred a few times. The J gene is TRBJ2-1, the V gene TRBV7-7, with TRBD2 identical over 14 bases. The CDR3 extends over 18 amino acids. Germline loops: CDR1 SSHAT, CDR2 FNYEAQ (reference sequence). The ends lost 5 bases at V and 13 bases at J; junction bases unmatched: 19. The CDR3 protein is CASSPGLAGVLKSIEQFF. In DNA, the CDR3 is TGTGCCAGCAGCCCGGGACTAGCGGGAGTTCTAAAGTCAATTGAACAGTTCTTC.

The CDR3 sequence is CASSSAGTANTEAFF. The CDR3 DNA sequence: TGCGCCAGCAGCTCGGCCGGGACAGCGAACACTGAAGCTTTCTTT. The chain carries TRBV5-1 and TRBJ1-1; TRBD1 aligns across 7 bases. Germline loops: CDR1 SGHRS, CDR2 YFSETQ. CDR3 size: 15 residues. The V gene end was trimmed by 3 bases and the J gene end by 1 base; junction bases not matched to a gene: 6. The full variable domain, in which reference TRBV5-1 and TRBJ1-1 provide the parts outside the CDR3, is KAGVTQTPRYLIKTRGQQVTLSCSPISGHRSVSWYQQTPGQGLQFLFEYFSETQRNKGNFPGRFSGRQFSNSRSEMNVSTLELGDSALYLCASSSAGTANTEAFFGQGTRLTVV.

Written as DNA, the CDR3 is TGCAGTGCTAGGCATCACAGAGCGGGAGCTCAGTACGAACAGTACTTC. It encodes CSARHHRAGAQYEQYF. The chain combines TRBV20-1 with TRBJ2-5; 8 bases agree with TRBD2. The CDR3 totals 16 residues. CDR1 is DFQATT and CDR2 is SNEGSKA in the germline V gene (reference sequence). J was trimmed by 11 bases and V by 3 bases; bases with no gene match: 20.

The chain has TRBV20-1 and TRBJ1-5, with D perhaps TRBD1 (5 bases). Germline V gene data show CDR1 as DFQATT and CDR2 as SNEGSKA (reference sequence). The CDR3 loop spans 12 amino acids. With 0 bases removed from V and 7 bases from J, the gap between germline ends came to 7 bases. The CDR3 loop is CSARDGGQPQHF. In nucleotides, the CDR3 is TGCAGTGCTAGAGATGGGGGGCAGCCCCAGCATTTT.